Presented here are 28 T cell receptor beta chains from one specimen sequenced in a study of blood T cell repertoires in COVID-19 (dated by TCRdb to about 2020). The library was made by the immunoSEQ multiplex PCR assay. Imported from immuneACCESS, the table was reduced by TCRdb to in-frame sequences with V and J called. These copies leave out some clones; in studies compared against another copy, an unresolved V gene accounts for under half, and the cause of the remainder is not known. The sample profile shows about 58,000 clones; over 65% of them were found once. The leading ten clones occupy roughly 4.5% of the sample. The sample taken for sequencing was peripheral blood. Receptors originate from a man aged 40-49 years with active COVID-19.

The chain couples TRBV5-8 to TRBJ1-2; 8 bases agree with TRBD1. The V and J ends lost 4 bases and 8 bases, in that order; junction bases with no gene match: 19. The CDR3 loop spans 17 amino acids. Germline loops: CDR1 SGHTS, CDR2 YDEGEE. The CDR3 reads CASSLTGTGPSGRGYTF. CDR3 nucleotide sequence: TGTGCCAGCAGCCTGACCGGGACAGGACCTTCGGGGCGAGGCTACACCTTC. The full variable domain, its missing parts supplied by reference TRBV5-8 and TRBJ1-2, is EAGVTQSPTHLIKTRGQQATLRCSPISGHTSVYWYQQALGLGLQFLLWYDEGEERNRGNFPPRFSGRQFPNYSSELNVNALELEDSALYLCASSLTGTGPSGRGYTFGSGTRLTVV.

This clone showed up just once. Other nucleotide sequences from this sample produce the same CDR3. V usage is TRBV9 and J usage is TRBJ2-1; D gene ambiguous. Trimming left V 4 bases short and J 3 bases short, with 8 bases between. The CDR3 is 13 residues long. Germline V gives CDR1 SGDLS, CDR2 YYNGEE. The CDR3 is CASSPGGYNEQFF. As DNA, the CDR3 is TGTGCCAGCAGCCCTGGCGGCTACAATGAGCAGTTCTTC.

This rearrangement joins TRBV9 to TRBJ1-6; the D gene is possibly TRBD1 (5 bases). Germline V gene lookup returns CDR1 SGDLS and CDR2 YYNGEE. This CDR3 contains 14 residues. The V end lost 4 bases, the J end lost 9 bases, and 14 bases lay between the germline ends. This CDR3 is CASSPAGGTSPLHF. CDR3 nucleotide sequence: TGTGCCAGCAGCCCCGCAGGAGGGACTTCACCCCTCCACTTT.

The chain couples TRBV5-6 to TRBJ1-6; D gene unclear. CDR1 and CDR2 (germline): SGHDT, YYEEEE. This CDR3 has 15 amino acids. V was trimmed by 2 bases and J by 5 bases, leaving 11 bases between them. The CDR3 nucleotides read TGTGCCAGCAGCTTCGGGTTAATGGATAATTCACCCCTCCACTTT. Translated: CASSFGLMDNSPLHF.

The chain couples TRBV10-3 to TRBJ1-2; 7 bases map to TRBD1. The CDR3 totals 15 residues. CDR1 and CDR2 (germline): ENHRY, SYGVKD. The J segment lost 4 bases and the V segment lost 1 base, leaving 6 bases of the junction unmatched. The CDR3 coding sequence is TGTGCCATCAGTGAGTTAAGAGGACAGGTCTATGGCTACACCTTC. This gives the protein CAISELRGQVYGYTF.

The gene calls are TRBV4-1 and TRBJ1-6; 8 bases align to TRBD1. The CDR3 sequence is 21 residues long. Germline CDR1 MGHRA, CDR2 YSYEKL. With V trimmed by 0 bases and J by 5 bases, 18 bases remained unmatched. CDR3 residues: CASSQDIGQFGQGVHNSPLHF. The DNA for the CDR3 is TGCGCCAGCAGCCAAGATATTGGCCAATTCGGACAGGGTGTCCATAATTCACCCCTCCACTTT.

The chain links TRBV4-1 to TRBJ2-7, with 9 bases fitting TRBD1. Trimming removed 4 bases from V and 7 bases from J; junction bases left unmatched: 11. This CDR3 is 15 amino acids long. The germline V gene has CDR1 MGHRA and CDR2 YSYEKL. The CDR3 protein is CASSRPGQGWGEQYF. The CDR3 DNA sequence: TGCGCCAGCAGCCGCCCGGGACAGGGCTGGGGGGAGCAGTACTTC.

The V call is TRBV27, the J call TRBJ1-1; TRBD1 agrees at 8 bases. This CDR3 comprises 14 residues. V dropped 5 bases and J dropped 1; count of bases not matched to a gene: 3. Germline-derived CDR1 and CDR2 are MNHEY and SMNVEV (reference sequence). The DNA of the CDR3 is TGTGCCAGCAGTCACACAGGGGGGAACACTGAAGCTTTCTTT. It codes for CASSHTGGNTEAFF.

The rearrangement uses TRBV19 and TRBJ1-3; TRBD1 agrees at 7 bases. Germline CDR1 is LNHDA and CDR2 is SQIVND (reference sequence). The V and J ends lost 4 bases and 0 bases, in that order; junction bases with no gene match: 9. This CDR3 has 17 residues. The DNA of the CDR3 is TGTGCCAGTAGTACGAGACGACAGGGCCTCTCTGGAAACACCATATATTTT. It is translated as CASSTRRQGLSGNTIYF.

V gene TRBV10-2 combines with J gene TRBJ2-7; TRBD2 aligns across 11 bases. Germline V CDR1 and CDR2: WSHSY, SAAADI. Unmatched junction bases numbered 22, after V lost 3 bases and J lost 0 bases. CDR3 length: 22 amino acids. CDR3 in DNA: TGCGCCAGCAGTGATAAGGCCCCCCGACTAGCGGGAACTTTTTCTTTCTCCTACGAGCAGTACTTC. Its translation: CASSDKAPRLAGTFSFSYEQYF.

This clone occurred once. This rearrangement joins TRBV5-1 to TRBJ1-2; D perhaps matches TRBD1 (5 bases). The CDR3 consists of 14 residues. The ends were cut back, 4 bases at V and 4 bases at J, with 14 bases in the middle. The germline V gene has CDR1 SGHRS and CDR2 YFSETQ. The CDR3 loop reads CASSPDGGLYGYTF. The CDR3 nucleotides read TGCGCCAGCAGCCCGGATGGGGGACTCTATGGCTACACCTTC.

The CDR3 coding sequence is TGCAGCCCTAGTGAGGGCCCTACCTACGAGCAGTACTTC. Encoded protein: CSPSEGPTYEQYF. V gene TRBV20-1 combines with J gene TRBJ2-7; the D gene is possibly TRBD2 (5 bases). Germline assignment: CDR1 DFQATT and CDR2 SNEGSKA (reference sequence). The CDR3 loop spans 13 amino acids.

V and J are TRBV9 and TRBJ2-1, with D possibly being TRBD1 (6 bases). The CDR3 loop spans 15 amino acids. V lost 6 bases and J lost 4, with 17 bases in between. The germline CDR1 and CDR2 sequences are SGDLS and YYNGEE. The CDR3 DNA follows: TGTGCCAGCACCATTAGCCCAGGGGATTACAATGAGCAGTTCTTC. Its translation is CASTISPGDYNEQFF.

This chain uses TRBV7-2 with TRBJ1-2, with D possibly TRBD1 on 5 matching bases. Germline V CDR1 and CDR2: SGHTA, FQGNSA. V was trimmed by 2 bases and J by 1 base, leaving 11 bases between them. CDR3 size: 15 residues. As DNA, the CDR3 is TGTGCCAGCAGCTTACGCAGGGTTTATAACTATGGCTACACCTTC. Translation gives CASSLRRVYNYGYTF.

The rearrangement links TRBV13 to TRBJ2-7; 9 nucleotides align to TRBD2. The V gene's germline CDR1 is PRHDT and CDR2 FYEKMQ (reference sequence). This CDR3 spans 16 amino acids. Losses at the gene ends were 0 bases for V and 5 bases for J; bases not matched to a gene: 8. CDR3 nucleotide sequence: TGTGCCAGCAGCTTAGGAGCCCTAGCGGGGCTCCACGAGCAGTACTTC. It translates to CASSLGALAGLHEQYF.

This clone was seen a single time. The J gene is TRBJ2-5, the V gene TRBV5-5, with TRBD2 matching 14 bases. J gave up 5 bases and V 4 bases, and 7 bases lay outside the gene matches. Germline CDR1 is SGHKS and CDR2 is YYEKEE (reference sequence). The CDR3 consists of 16 residues. For the CDR3, the DNA is TGTGCCAGCAGCCCCGGGACTAGCGGGAGTATGGAGACCCAGTACTTC. Encoded protein: CASSPGTSGSMETQYF.

The V call is TRBV3-1 (or the pseudogene TRBV3-2), the J call TRBJ2-1; 10 nucleotides match TRBD1. CDR1 is LGHDT and CDR2 is YNNKEL in the germline V gene (reference sequence). J gave up 0 bases and V 4 bases, and 9 bases lay outside the gene matches. The length of the CDR3 is 18 residues. The DNA of the CDR3 is TGTGCCAGCAGCCCCCCCCCGGGACAGGGGATCTCCTACAATGAGCAGTTCTTC. Protein: CASSPPPGQGISYNEQFF.

V usage is TRBV21-1 and J usage is TRBJ2-5; the table's D gene call, TRBD1, was not cross checked with the DNA. TRBV21-1 is a pseudogene segment. This CDR3 spans 14 amino acids. CDR3 residues: CASSNRTGEETQYF. CDR3 DNA: TGTGCCAGCAGCAATCGGACAGGTGAAGAGACCCAGTACTTC.

The rearrangement joins TRBV18 to TRBJ1-1; D not resolved. CDR1 KGHSH and CDR2 LQKENI come from the germline V gene. Between the trimmed V and J ends, which lost 5 bases and 1 base, there was a span of 11 bases. CDR3 length equals 14 residues. Here the CDR3 reads CASSSSEGNTEAFF. CDR3 nucleotides: TGTGCCAGCTCATCCAGCGAGGGGAACACTGAAGCTTTCTTT.

This chain joins TRBV6-4 and TRBJ1-2, with 10 bases fitting TRBD1. V lost 6 bases to trimming and J lost 4 bases; unmatched junction nucleotides: 5. CDR1 and CDR2 from the germline V gene are MRHNA and SNTAGT. The CDR3 is 14 residues long. In DNA, the CDR3 is TGTGCCAGCAGACCGGGACAGGGGACCTATGGCTACACCTTC. The encoded protein is CASRPGQGTYGYTF.

The V gene is TRBV10-3, the J gene TRBJ1-5; 7 nucleotides agree with TRBD1. Germline V gene lookup returns CDR1 ENHRY and CDR2 SYGVKD. This CDR3 has 15 residues. V shed 2 bases and J 0 bases; nucleotides not matched to a gene: 1. The CDR3 region has the DNA TGTGCCATCAGTGAGGGACAGGATAGCAATCAGCCCCAGCATTTT. Its translation is CAISEGQDSNQPQHF.

V usage is TRBV7-2 and J usage is TRBJ2-7; 7 bases are a match to TRBD2. The germline CDR1 and CDR2 sequences are SGHTA and FQGNSA. The CDR3 runs 14 residues. V lost 4 bases to trimming and J lost 4 bases; unmatched junction nucleotides: 7. The CDR3 region has the DNA TGTGCCAGCAGCTCCCGGACTAGTCTATACGAGCAGTACTTC. Protein sequence: CASSSRTSLYEQYF.

The chain carries TRBV2 and TRBJ1-1, with unresolved D. CDR1 is SNHLY, CDR2 FYNNEI, per germline. V shed 4 bases and J shed 1 base, with 7 bases lying between them. This CDR3 is 13 amino acids long. CDR3 sequence reads: CASSAYRNTEAFF. The CDR3 DNA follows: TGTGCCAGCAGTGCTTACAGGAACACTGAAGCTTTCTTT.

The CDR3 sequence is CASNPDRVRVYSNQPQHF. The CDR3 DNA reads as TGTGCCAGTAATCCAGACAGGGTAAGGGTATATAGCAATCAGCCCCAGCATTTT. This chain connects TRBV19 to TRBJ1-5, with TRBD1 matching 7 bases. The CDR3 loop spans 18 amino acids. Germline-derived CDR1 and CDR2 are LNHDA and SQIVND (reference sequence). With 7 bases clipped from V and 0 bases from J, the junction kept 15 bases outside the gene matches.

The J gene is TRBJ2-3, the V gene TRBV2; tentatively, D is TRBD2 (5 bases). CDR3 length: 13 amino acids. Germline CDR1 is SNHLY and CDR2 is FYNNEI. The V end was cut by 5 bases, the J end by 2 bases, with 8 bases between. The CDR3 reads CASSRGATDTQYF. The CDR3 DNA is TGTGCCAGCAGTCGGGGAGCCACAGATACGCAGTATTTT.

The J gene is TRBJ2-1, the V gene TRBV25-1; D is ambiguous. CDR3 size: 13 residues. V shed 6 bases and J shed 8 bases, with 14 bases lying between them. Looked up from germline, CDR1 is MGHDK and CDR2 is SYGVNS. The DNA of the CDR3 is TGTGCCAGCAGCAGGCAGGATGCCTATGAGCAGTTCTTC. Residues: CASSRQDAYEQFF.

The J gene is TRBJ1-5, the V gene TRBV15; no firm D call. Germline CDR1 and CDR2: LNHNV and YYDKDF (reference sequence). Trimming stripped 8 bases from V and 2 bases from J, with 13 bases between. The CDR3 sequence is 14 residues long. CDR3 amino acids: CATWAGIGNQPQHF. The CDR3 DNA follows: TGTGCCACCTGGGCCGGAATCGGCAATCAGCCCCAGCATTTT.

This clone was counted only a few times. The chain uses TRBV3-1 (or the pseudogene TRBV3-2) and TRBJ2-1, with unresolved D. The CDR3 extends over 12 amino acids. V was trimmed by 0 bases and J by 10 bases, leaving 7 bases between them. Germline CDR1 is LGHDT and CDR2 is YNNKEL (reference sequence). The CDR3 is CASSQDRVEQFF. In nucleotides, the CDR3 is TGTGCCAGCAGCCAAGATCGCGTCGAGCAGTTCTTC.